The entry below gives a single T cell receptor beta chain sequence along with its context. Its antigen is not known. TCRdb itself ran the reads through MiXCR, one entry per CDR3 protein. Of roughly 68,000 distinct CDR3 sequences detected, about 22% appear once; the ten largest clones hold roughly three quarters. Germline lookup yields CDR1 MDHEN and CDR2 SYDVKM. The CDR3 covers 14 residues. With V trimmed by 6 bases and J by 7 bases, 6 bases remained unmatched. The data originate from a study of T cell repertoires in cytomegalovirus infection. The sequence came from a human donor in good health (CMV status not recorded). Some clones in this sample may be carry-over from other donors' samples. Sequenced: PBMCs, sequenced either directly or after in vitro stimulation (not recorded which). The chain joins TRBV28 to TRBJ2-1; 10 bases match TRBD2. The CDR3 DNA is TGTGCCAGCAGGCCCGGGACTAGCGTAAATGAGCAGTTCTTC. Protein: CASRPGTSVNEQFF.